This T cell receptor beta chain was captured in a study of blood T cell repertoires in COVID-19. Produced via immunoSEQ multiplex PCR; TCRdb's table is partial and in-frame only. Of 35,000 or so clones in the sample, just over 90% were seen once. This clone appeared a single time. CDR1 and CDR2 from the germline V gene are KGHSH and LQKENI. This CDR3 contains 14 residues. The V end was cut by 1 base, the J end by 3 bases, with 9 bases between. The sequence came from a human donor in a cohort sampled during active COVID-19. This chain uses TRBV18 with TRBJ1-1; D may be TRBD1 (5 bases). Sequencing used peripheral blood. The CDR3 DNA follows: TGTGCCAGCTCACCACGGGAGGGGCACACTGAAGCTTTCTTT. Amino acid sequence: CASSPREGHTEAFF. The full variable domain, with the rest looked up from reference TRBV18 and TRBJ1-1, is NAGVMQNPRHLVRRRGQEARLRCSPMKGHSHVYWYRQLPEEGLKFMVYLQKENIIDESGMPKERFSAEFPKEGPSILRIQQVVRGDSAAYFCASSPREGHTEAFFGQGTRLTVV.